A single sample is the source of the 9 T cell receptor beta chains below, sequenced in a study of graft-versus-host responses after intestinal transplantation. Antigens of these TCRs are unknown. Sequencing used immunoSEQ multiplex PCR; TCRdb keeps in-frame clones, though not all of them. Among roughly 100,000 clones, approximately 84% were seen once, and the ten largest hold over 0.8%. The sequences come from unstimulated CD4+ T cells sorted from spleen or lymph node cells, collected before intestinal transplant. All receptors come from a human donor who received an intestinal transplant.

Only one count was recorded for this clone. The chain employs TRBV6-1 and TRBJ2-1, with a weak D call TRBD2 (5 bases). CDR3 length equals 15 residues. Germline V gene lookup returns CDR1 MNHNS and CDR2 SASEGT. The ends were cut back, 4 bases at V and 5 bases at J, with 15 bases in the middle. This CDR3 reads CASSVRLRADNEQFF. As DNA, the CDR3 is TGTGCCAGCAGTGTTAGACTAAGAGCCGACAATGAGCAGTTCTTC.

The V and J genes are TRBV4-1 and TRBJ1-1; no definite D call. Trimming cost V 0 bases and J 0 bases, with 14 bases left between them. This CDR3 spans 17 amino acids. Germline V gene sequence: CDR1 MGHRA, CDR2 YSYEKL. CDR3 coding DNA: TGCGCCAGCAGCCAAGACGACCTACCTTCAGTGAACACTGAAGCTTTCTTT. This encodes CASSQDDLPSVNTEAFF.

The chain carries TRBV6-1 and TRBJ1-2, with D maybe TRBD1 (5 bases). Between the trimmed V and J ends, which lost 5 bases and 6 bases, there was a span of 16 bases. The CDR3 extends over 14 amino acids. The germline gives CDR1 MNHNS, CDR2 SASEGT. The CDR3 DNA reads TGTGCCAGCAGTCTCCGGAAGGGGTATCATGGCTACACCTTC. It yields the protein CASSLRKGYHGYTF.

This clone occurred once. The chain joins TRBV7-3 to TRBJ2-3; D is perhaps TRBD2 (6 bases). Per the germline V gene, CDR1 is SGHTA and CDR2 is FQGTGA. The CDR3 contains 11 residues. Trimming stripped 5 bases from V and 6 bases from J, with 6 bases between. The CDR3 loop reads CASSAGDTQYF. The CDR3, as DNA: TGTGCCAGCAGCGCGGGGGATACGCAGTATTTT.

The rearrangement links TRBV6-5 to TRBJ1-5; D remains unclear. V shed 5 bases and J shed 5 bases, with 10 bases lying between them. The length of the CDR3 is 13 residues. The germline CDR1 and CDR2 sequences are MNHEY and SVGAGI. The CDR3 protein is CASSPLPHQPQHF. DNA of the CDR3: TGTGCCAGCAGTCCGCTTCCCCATCAGCCCCAGCATTTT.

The V call is TRBV28, the J call TRBJ2-5; tentatively, D is TRBD1 (6 bases). The CDR3 totals 13 residues. From germline, CDR1 is MDHEN and CDR2 SYDVKM. The V and J ends lost 6 bases and 5 bases respectively, with 13 bases between them. CDR3 in amino acids: CASRQGRMETQYF. The CDR3 nucleotides are TGTGCCAGCAGACAGGGACGAATGGAGACCCAGTACTTC.

CDR3: CASSSSISGLAGRKYEQYF. The CDR3 bases are TGCGCCAGCAGCTCCTCTATATCGGGACTAGCGGGAAGGAAGTACGAGCAGTACTTC. J is TRBJ2-7 and V is TRBV5-1; 13 nucleotides line up with TRBD2. CDR3 length equals 19 residues. Germline-derived CDR1 and CDR2 are SGHRS and YFSETQ. V lost 3 bases to trimming and J lost 4 bases; unmatched junction nucleotides: 16.

The chain couples TRBV27 to TRBJ2-3; D is possibly TRBD1 or TRBD2 (5 bases each). Trimming stripped 6 bases from V and 4 bases from J, with 14 bases between. The CDR3 extends over 14 amino acids. Germline CDR1 and CDR2: MNHEY and SMNVEV (reference sequence). CDR3 in amino acids: CASRFLRDPDTQYF. DNA for the CDR3: TGTGCCAGCAGATTTCTTAGGGACCCAGATACGCAGTATTTT.

In DNA form, the CDR3 reads TGCGCCAGCAGGAATAGCACAGATACGCAGTATTTT. This codes for CASRNSTDTQYF. The J gene is TRBJ2-3, the V gene TRBV5-1; D remains ambiguous. The CDR3 consists of 12 residues. Per the germline V gene, CDR1 is SGHRS and CDR2 is YFSETQ. V was trimmed by 5 bases and J by 0 bases, leaving 4 bases between them.